The 10 T cell receptor beta chains given below trace back to one sample, sequenced in a study of T cell changes during pregnancy in multiple sclerosis. Sequencing used immunoSEQ multiplex PCR; TCRdb keeps in-frame clones, though not all of them. The sample has 9,500 to 14,000 clones, roughly 84% seen once. The sample was CD8+ T cells from peripheral blood mononuclear cells, taken after pregnancy. The receptors were gathered from a female donor in good health, enrolled as a control in a pregnancy study.

The V call is TRBV6-1, the J call TRBJ2-7; tentatively, D is TRBD1 (5 bases). The germline V gene has CDR1 MNHNS and CDR2 SASEGT. Deletions cut 3 bases from V and 3 bases from J, with 9 bases between. CDR3 size: 13 residues. The CDR3 nucleotides read TGTGCCAGCAGTGACAGCAGGGTCTACGAGCAGTACTTC. Protein: CASSDSRVYEQYF.

A single count supports this clone. The chain employs TRBV27 and TRBJ2-7; 10 positions match TRBD1. CDR3 length: 13 amino acids. Looked up from germline, CDR1 is MNHEY and CDR2 is SMNVEV (reference sequence). V lost 8 bases to trimming and J lost 1 base; unmatched junction nucleotides: 2. This chain's CDR3 is CASGDRGSYEQYF. The CDR3 nucleotides read TGTGCCAGCGGGGACAGGGGTTCCTACGAGCAGTACTTC.

This chain links TRBV4-1 with TRBJ1-2; 8 bases align to TRBD1. Germline values: CDR1 MGHRA, CDR2 YSYEKL. The CDR3 covers 15 residues. Trimming took 3 bases from V and 3 from J; bases not matched to a gene: 6. CDR3 protein: CASSQRTGKHYGYTF. The CDR3 DNA sequence: TGCGCCAGCAGCCAGAGGACAGGGAAACACTATGGCTACACCTTC.

By share, this clone counts as medium-sized. The rearrangement uses TRBV14 and TRBJ1-2; tentatively, D is TRBD1 (5 bases). V was cut by 1 base and J by 6 bases, with 9 bases left in between. Germline assignment: CDR1 SGHDN and CDR2 FVKESK. The CDR3 has 13 residues. Written as DNA, the CDR3 is TGTGCCAGCAGCCAAGCAAACAGGCATGGCTACACCTTC. Translating gives CASSQANRHGYTF.

This clone came up once. Distinct nucleotide sequences in the sample also encode this CDR3. J is TRBJ2-7 and V is TRBV6-5, with 9 positions matching TRBD1. Germline CDR1 and CDR2: MNHEY and SVGAGI. The CDR3 has 14 amino acids. Trimming took 6 bases from V and 7 from J; bases not matched to a gene: 10. CDR3 DNA sequence: TGTGCCAGCAGCTCCGGGACAGGGTCGTATGAGCAGTACTTC. Translation: CASSSGTGSYEQYF.

The chain couples TRBV19 to TRBJ2-1; 11 bases align to TRBD2. CDR3 length: 14 residues. In germline, CDR1 is LNHDA, CDR2 SQIVND (reference sequence). The V gene end was trimmed by 6 bases and the J gene end by 6 bases; junction bases not matched to a gene: 4. For the CDR3, the DNA is TGTGCCAGTAGCTTAGCGGGAGGGCCCAATGAGCAGTTCTTC. This gives the protein CASSLAGGPNEQFF.

DNA of the CDR3: TGTGCCAGCAGCTTAGGGGACAGTTACTACGAGCAGTACTTC. Residues: CASSLGDSYYEQYF. This chain joins TRBV7-8 and TRBJ2-7, with 7 bases fitting TRBD1. Germline V gives CDR1 SGHVS, CDR2 FQNEAQ. The V gene end was trimmed by 1 base and the J gene end by 3 bases; junction bases not matched to a gene: 3. This CDR3 comprises 14 residues.

In this sample, this clone turned up once. The chain joins TRBV2 to TRBJ1-2; D remains ambiguous. Germline V gives CDR1 SNHLY, CDR2 FYNNEI. The CDR3 spans 15 residues. The V end lost 1 base, the J end lost 5 bases, and 14 bases lay between the germline ends. The CDR3 nucleotides read TGTGCCAGCAGTGAAGTTGTGGCCTCCTGGTATGGCTACACCTTC. Its translation is CASSEVVASWYGYTF. Full variable domain (remainder filled in from reference TRBV2 and TRBJ1-2): EPEVTQTPSHQVTQMGQEVILRCVPISNHLYFYWYRQILGQKVEFLVSFYNNEISEKSEIFDDQFSVERPDGSNFTLKIRSTKLEDSAMYFCASSEVVASWYGYTFGSGTRLTVV.

This chain links TRBV5-1 with TRBJ2-7; D is undetermined. The V gene's germline CDR1 is SGHRS and CDR2 YFSETQ. The germline V and J ends were trimmed by 4 bases and 0 bases, with 17 bases remaining between them. This CDR3 spans 16 amino acids. CDR3 loop: CASSPQTVHSSYEQYF. DNA for the CDR3: TGCGCCAGCAGCCCCCAAACTGTGCATAGCTCCTACGAGCAGTACTTC.

The chain couples TRBV7-2 to TRBJ2-1, with no clear D. The CDR3 contains 14 residues. With 3 bases removed from V and 5 bases from J, the gap between germline ends came to 11 bases. The germline CDR1 and CDR2 sequences are SGHTA and FQGNSA. The CDR3 sequence is CASSFFPTDNEQFF. The CDR3, as DNA: TGTGCCAGCAGCTTCTTTCCGACTGACAATGAGCAGTTCTTC.